A few counts support the clone carrying this T cell receptor (beta chain). The target antigen is unknown. This entry is derived from a study of T-cell reconstitution after alpha-beta-depleted transplantation in children. Regarding the study as a whole: It was newly produced T cells that mostly accounted for T-cell counts and diversity one year after transplant.

Unique molecular identifiers were incorporated during preparation of the TCRbeta library. TCRdb re-derived calls from the PCR reads in MiXCR, one entry per CDR3 protein. The sample includes about 830,000 distinct CDR3 sequences, 16% of them seen just once. J gave up 2 bases and V 7 bases, and 3 bases lay outside the gene matches. The V gene's germline CDR1 is LNHDA and CDR2 SQIVND (reference sequence). The CDR3 sequence is 13 residues long. This chain connects TRBV19 to TRBJ2-3, with 7 bases fitting TRBD2. The clonotype comes from a male patient aged 5 to 17 who had a stem cell transplant for acute lymphoblastic leukemia, so the T cells may come from the graft donor. The source was PBMCs, mostly from graft donor cells, collected 360 days after TCRalphabeta/CD19-depleted stem cell transplant. CDR3 bases: TGTGCCAGTACGGGGAGGGACACAGATACGCAGTATTTT. This sequence encodes CASTGRDTDTQYF.